This TCR beta chain was captured in a study of identifying expanded T cells in peripheral blood. Study-level findings and limits: Differentially abundant clones: approximately 1.3 between replicates, around 16 at around 14 days, around 19 at four. Approximately 2-week clone count variance significantly increased as total template count grew.

This clone was picked up one time. Antigen unknown. V shed 8 bases and J shed 2 bases, with 18 bases lying between them. The CDR3 runs 15 residues. The germline gives CDR1 MNHEY, CDR2 SVGAGI. Collection occurred without any documented infections or immune events in donors. Profiling relied on immunoSEQ multiplex PCR, and the TCRdb table lists in-frame clones only, not all of them. The sample includes 100,000 to 150,000 clones, approximately 86% of them seen just once. The TCR comes from a person aged 18 to 70 in good health. The specimen sequenced was blood. J is TRBJ1-2 and V is TRBV6-5; D gene uncertain. CDR3 coding DNA: TGTGCCAGCCGACTGACGTACAGAGCCAACTATGGCTACACCTTC. Translated: CASRLTYRANYGYTF.